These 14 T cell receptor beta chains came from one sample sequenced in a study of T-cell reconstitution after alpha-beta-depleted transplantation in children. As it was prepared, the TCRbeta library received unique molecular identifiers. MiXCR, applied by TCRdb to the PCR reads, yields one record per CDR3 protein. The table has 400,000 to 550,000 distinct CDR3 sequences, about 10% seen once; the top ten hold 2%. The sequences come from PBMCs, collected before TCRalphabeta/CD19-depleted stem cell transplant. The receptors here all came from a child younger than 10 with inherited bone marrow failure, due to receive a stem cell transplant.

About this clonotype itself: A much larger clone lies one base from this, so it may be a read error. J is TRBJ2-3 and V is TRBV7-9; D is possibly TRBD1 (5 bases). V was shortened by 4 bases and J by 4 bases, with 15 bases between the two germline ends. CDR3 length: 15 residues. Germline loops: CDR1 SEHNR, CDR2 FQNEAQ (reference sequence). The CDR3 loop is CASSSRQGSADTQYF. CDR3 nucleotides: TGTGCCAGCAGCTCCAGGCAGGGCAGCGCAGATACGCAGTATTTT.

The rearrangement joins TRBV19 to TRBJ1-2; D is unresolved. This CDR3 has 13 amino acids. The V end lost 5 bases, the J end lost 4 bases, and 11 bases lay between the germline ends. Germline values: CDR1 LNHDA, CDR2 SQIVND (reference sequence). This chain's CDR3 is CASSYGPTYGYTF. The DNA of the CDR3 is TGTGCCAGTAGTTACGGCCCGACCTATGGCTACACCTTC.

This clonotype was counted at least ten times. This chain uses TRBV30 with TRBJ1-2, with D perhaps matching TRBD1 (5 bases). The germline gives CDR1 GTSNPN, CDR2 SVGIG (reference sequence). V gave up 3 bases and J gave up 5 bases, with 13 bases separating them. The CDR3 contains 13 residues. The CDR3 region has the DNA TGTGCCTGGAGGAGCAGGGCTGGGTATGGCTACACCTTC. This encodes CAWRSRAGYGYTF.

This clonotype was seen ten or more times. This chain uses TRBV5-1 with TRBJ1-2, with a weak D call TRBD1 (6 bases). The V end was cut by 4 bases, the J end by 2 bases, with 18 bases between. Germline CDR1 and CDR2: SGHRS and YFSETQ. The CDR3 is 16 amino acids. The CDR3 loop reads CASSTTTGQHNYGYTF. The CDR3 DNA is TGCGCCAGCAGCACGACCACTGGACAGCACAACTATGGCTACACCTTC.

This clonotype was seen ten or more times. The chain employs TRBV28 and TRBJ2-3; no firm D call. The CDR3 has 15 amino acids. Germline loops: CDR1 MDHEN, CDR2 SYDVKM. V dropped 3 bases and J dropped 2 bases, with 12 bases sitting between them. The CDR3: CASSLDPVDTDTQYF. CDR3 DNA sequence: TGTGCCAGCAGTTTGGATCCAGTCGACACAGATACGCAGTATTTT.

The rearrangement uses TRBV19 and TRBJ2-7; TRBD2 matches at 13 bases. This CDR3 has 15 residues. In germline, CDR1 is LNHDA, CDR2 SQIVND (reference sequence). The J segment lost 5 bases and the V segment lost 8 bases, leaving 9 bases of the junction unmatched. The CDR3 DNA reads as TGTGCCAGTCGATTACTAGCGGGAGGGCCCCACGAGCAGTACTTC. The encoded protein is CASRLLAGGPHEQYF.

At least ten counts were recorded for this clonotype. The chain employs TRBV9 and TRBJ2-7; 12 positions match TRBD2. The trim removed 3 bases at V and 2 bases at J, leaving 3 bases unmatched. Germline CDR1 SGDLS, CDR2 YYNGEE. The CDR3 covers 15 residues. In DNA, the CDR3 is TGTGCCAGCAGCGAACTAGCGGGAGGCGCCTACGAGCAGTACTTC. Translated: CASSELAGGAYEQYF. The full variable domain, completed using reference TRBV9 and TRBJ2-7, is DSGVTQTPKHLITATGQRVTLRCSPRSGDLSVYWYQQSLDQGLQFLIQYYNGEERAKGNILERFSAQQFPDLHSELNLSSLELGDSALYFCASSELAGGAYEQYFGPGTRLTVT.

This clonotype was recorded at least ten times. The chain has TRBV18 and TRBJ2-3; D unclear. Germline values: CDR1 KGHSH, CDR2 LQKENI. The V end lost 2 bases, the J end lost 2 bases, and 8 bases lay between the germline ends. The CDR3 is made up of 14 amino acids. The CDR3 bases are TGTGCCAGCTCACCAGGCAGACCCACAGATACGCAGTATTTT. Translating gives CASSPGRPTDTQYF.

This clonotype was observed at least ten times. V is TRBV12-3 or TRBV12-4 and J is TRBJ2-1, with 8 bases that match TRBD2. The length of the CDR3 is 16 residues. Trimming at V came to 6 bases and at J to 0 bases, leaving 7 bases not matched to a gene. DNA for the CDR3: TGTGCCAGCAGGCTCCGGACTAGCAGCTCCTACAATGAGCAGTTCTTC. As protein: CASRLRTSSSYNEQFF.

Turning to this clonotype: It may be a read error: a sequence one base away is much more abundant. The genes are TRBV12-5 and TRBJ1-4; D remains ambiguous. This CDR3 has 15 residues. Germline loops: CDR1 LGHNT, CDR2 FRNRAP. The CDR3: CASGLGATANENLFF. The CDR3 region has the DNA TGTGCTAGTGGTTTGGGGGCAACTGCTAATGAAAACCTGTTTTTT.

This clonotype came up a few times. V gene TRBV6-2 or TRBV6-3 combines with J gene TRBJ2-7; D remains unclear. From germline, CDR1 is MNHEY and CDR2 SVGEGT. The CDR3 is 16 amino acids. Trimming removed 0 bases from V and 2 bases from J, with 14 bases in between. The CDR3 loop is CASSYSENVGPYEQYF. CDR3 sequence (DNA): TGTGCCAGCAGTTACTCCGAAAATGTGGGCCCCTACGAGCAGTACTTC.

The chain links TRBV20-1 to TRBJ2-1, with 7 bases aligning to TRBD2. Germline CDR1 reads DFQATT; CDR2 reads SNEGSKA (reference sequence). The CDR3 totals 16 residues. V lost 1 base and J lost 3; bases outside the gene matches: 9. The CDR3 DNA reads TGCAGTGCTAGAGCCCTTGAGGGAGGGCTCTACAATGAGCAGTTCTTC. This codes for CSARALEGGLYNEQFF.

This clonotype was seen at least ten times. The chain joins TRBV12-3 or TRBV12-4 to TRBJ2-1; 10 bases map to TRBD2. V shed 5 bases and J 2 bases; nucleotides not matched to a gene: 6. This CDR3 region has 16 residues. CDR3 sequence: CASSLSGRSTYNEQFF. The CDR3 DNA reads TGTGCCAGCAGTCTTAGCGGGAGGTCTACCTACAATGAGCAGTTCTTC.

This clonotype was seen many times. CDR3 amino acids: CSVGAGGYGYTF. The CDR3 DNA follows: TGCAGCGTTGGGGCAGGGGGCTATGGCTACACCTTC. This rearrangement joins TRBV29-1 to TRBJ1-2, with 7 bases aligning to TRBD1. CDR1 is SQVTM and CDR2 is ANQGSEA in the germline V gene. This CDR3 has 12 residues. The J segment lost 4 bases and the V segment lost 4 bases, leaving 3 bases of the junction unmatched.